Shown below are 11 T cell receptor delta chains from a single sample sequenced in a study of γδ T cells in repeated Plasmodium falciparum infection. Bulk repertoires came from Vgamma9/Vdelta2+ or Vdelta2-negative gammadelta T cells flow-sorted from PBMC. TCRdb re-called the multiplex PCR reads through CATT. Here the sample spans 93,000 or so delta-chain clones, 0.98% being singletons. The sequenced material came from gamma-delta T cells from blood. Receptor source: a pool of human donors (malaria-infected and uninfected, not separated).

This clone was counted only a few times. TCRdb's protein, taken from a much larger clone, differs from this DNA's translation at residue 14, likely owing to a read error; the protein displayed comes from the DNA. The rearrangement joins TRDV1 to TRDJ1; 12 bases agree with TRDD3. In the absence of a J gene in TCRdb, the DNA was matched to germline to assign it here. CDR1 and CDR2 (germline): TSWWSYY, QGS. V dropped 5 bases and J dropped 9; count of bases not matched to a gene: 34. The CDR3 is made up of 23 amino acids. CDR3: CALGHNQIVGPSSANWGIQELIF. Written as DNA, the CDR3 is TGTGCTCTTGGGCATAATCAGATCGTGGGCCCTAGTAGTGCAAACTGGGGGATACAGGAACTCATCTTT.

This clone was detected only a few times. The TCRdb protein, from a much larger clone, departs from this DNA's translation at residue 20, likely by read error; the protein shown derives from the DNA. The rearrangement uses TRAV36/DV7 and TRDJ1, with D perhaps assigned TRDD2 or TRDD3 (6 bases each). Since TCRdb gives no J gene, matching the DNA to germline was used here to assign it. CDR1 and CDR2 (germline): VTNFRS, LTSSGIE (reference sequence). The CDR3 loop spans 24 amino acids. CDR3: CAVEVQNPTPALMGVYMYTGKLIF. The CDR3, as DNA: TGTGCTGTGGAGGTTCAGAATCCTACCCCGGCCTTGATGGGGGTCTATATGTACACCGGTAAACTCATCTTT.

To note about this clone: Translating this DNA gives a protein that differs at residue 10 from the TCRdb one, which belongs to a much larger clone; a read error is likely, and the protein shown is this translation. This chain joins TRDV1 and TRDJ1; 11 bases map to TRDD3. The J gene, missing from TCRdb, was assigned here through DNA to germline matching. The junction had 32 bases not matched to a gene; V was cut back by 2 bases and J by 3 bases. Germline V gives CDR1 TSWWSYY, CDR2 QGS. The CDR3 sequence is 25 residues long. This chain's CDR3 is CALGEVPKRGPRIMGDTRPSDKLIF. The CDR3 bases are TGTGCTCTTGGGGAAGTGCCTAAACGGGGTCCCCGGATCATGGGGGATACGCGTCCATCCGATAAACTCATCTTT.

This clone showed up just a few times. For this DNA, TCRdb reports the protein of a much larger clone, which diverges at residue 16, most likely from a read error; the protein presented here is translated directly from the DNA. The J gene is TRDJ1, the V gene TRDV1; tentative D call: TRDD3 (6 bases). The J gene was not available in TCRdb and was assigned here by matching the DNA to germline segments. V shed 0 bases and J shed 3 bases, with 32 bases lying between them. This CDR3 comprises 22 residues. The germline CDR1 and CDR2 sequences are TSWWSYY and QGS. CDR3 nucleotides: TGTGCTCTTGGGGAACTTGGAGGGGACTTAGGTACTGGGAACTACCCTTCCGATAAACTCATCTTT. This sequence encodes CALGELGGDLGTGNYPSDKLIF.

With respect to this clone: The amino acid sequence in TCRdb belongs to a much larger clone and departs from this DNA's translation at residue 15, likely a sequencing read error; the sequence shown is translated from the DNA. Other nucleotide sequences in the sample specify the same CDR3. This rearrangement joins TRAV36/DV7 to TRDJ1, with TRDD3 matching over 12 bases. The CDR3 totals 23 residues. The germline V gene encodes CDR1 VTNFRS and CDR2 LTSSGIE (reference sequence). With V trimmed by 2 bases and J by 0 bases, 26 bases remained unmatched. CDR3 loop: CAVEGFARRNYWGIPRYTDKLIF. The DNA of the CDR3 is TGTGCTGTGGAAGGGTTCGCGCGACGAAACTACTGGGGGATACCTAGGTACACCGATAAACTCATCTTT.

Points on this clone: TCRdb's entry gives the protein of a much larger clone, which mismatches this DNA's translation at residue 13, likely from a read error; the protein reported here is translated from the DNA. The gene calls are TRDV1 and TRDJ1, with D hard to call. The J gene, absent from TCRdb, was called here by matching the DNA to germline. V was clipped by 6 bases and J by 6 bases, with 32 bases between them. Germline values: CDR1 TSWWSYY, CDR2 QGS. This CDR3 is built from 19 residues. The CDR3 bases are TGTGCTCTTGGTAGGTCCCTGAAGGCCCGGGAGCGTCCAAGATATAAACTCATCTTT. It encodes CALGRSLKARERPRYKLIF.

Details on this clone: The TCRdb protein comes from a much larger clone and disagrees with this DNA's translation at residue 4, likely due to a read error; the protein given here is derived from the DNA. The rearrangement joins TRDV1 to TRDJ1; 8 bases align to TRDD3. The J gene, absent from TCRdb, was called here by matching the DNA to germline. Germline loops: CDR1 TSWWSYY, CDR2 QGS. The CDR3 consists of 19 residues. CDR3 sequence: CALREVHRPWGRDTDKLIF. For the CDR3, the DNA is TGTGCTCTTAGGGAAGTTCATCGGCCCTGGGGGAGAGACACCGATAAACTCATCTTT.

This clone occurred many times. A read error likely explains this, since a far larger clone differs by one base. This CDR3 is also generated by other DNA sequences in the sample. The rearrangement uses TRDV2 and TRDJ1, with TRDD3 matching 8 bases. The J gene was missing in TCRdb and was found by matching the end of the DNA to germline. The CDR3 spans 16 residues. The V gene's germline CDR1 is GEAIGNYY and CDR2 EKD. Trimming cost V 7 bases and J 4 bases; bases outside gene matches: 16. CDR3 loop: CACDLLAGGNHDKLIF. The DNA for the CDR3 is TGTGCCTGCGACCTCCTCGCTGGGGGAAACCACGATAAACTCATCTTT.

By proportion, this clone is medium-sized. This CDR3 is also generated by other DNA sequences in the sample. As DNA, the CDR3 is TGTGCCTGTGACACAGTTTCGGCGGGATACTCCGATAAACTCATCTTT. Translated, it gives CACDTVSAGYSDKLIF. The V gene is TRDV2, the J gene TRDJ1; 7 positions match TRDD3. Unmatched junction bases numbered 10, after V lost 1 base and J lost 3 bases. CDR3 size: 16 residues. CDR1 is GEAIGNYY and CDR2 is EKD in the germline V gene.

This clone occurred many times. The amino acid sequence in TCRdb belongs to a much larger clone and departs from this DNA's translation at residue 11, likely a sequencing read error; the sequence shown is translated from the DNA. The chain couples TRDV2 to TRDJ1; the match to TRDD3 covers 8 bases. CDR1 is GEAIGNYY, CDR2 EKD, per germline. The V segment lost 1 base and the J segment 3 bases; nucleotides outside the gene matches: 9. CDR3 size: 16 residues. CDR3 amino acids: CACDTVSAGYADKLIF. The CDR3 DNA reads as TGTGCCTGTGACACAGTTTCGGCGGGATACGCCGATAAACTCATCTTT.

There are a few counts of this clone. This may be a read error, as it is one base from a much larger clone. V usage is TRDV1 and J usage is TRDJ1, with TRDD3 identical over 8 bases. TCRdb carries no J gene annotation; the J gene was assigned here by matching the DNA with germline. V lost 5 bases and J lost 0; bases outside the gene matches: 20. CDR3 length: 20 residues. Germline V gene data show CDR1 as TSWWSYY and CDR2 as QGS. This chain's CDR3 is CALGKRDELRGIRYTDKLIF. CDR3 DNA sequence: TGTGCTCTTGGGAAAAGGGACGAATTGCGGGGGATAAGGTACACCGATAAACTCATCTTT.